What follows is one T cell receptor (beta chain) and its context. Profiled with immunoSEQ multiplex PCR; TCRdb holds only in-frame clones, not every one. The top ten hold 6.9% of the sample, which has roughly 130,000 clones, approximately 90% seen once. This record comes from a study of radiotherapy plus CTLA-4 blockade in lung cancer. The CDR3 is made up of 15 amino acids. The V and J ends lost 4 bases and 4 bases, in that order; junction bases with no gene match: 4. CDR1 SGHRS and CDR2 YFSETQ come from the germline V gene. This sequence originates from a human donor with non-small cell lung cancer that progressed on radiotherapy plus ipilimumab. The V call is TRBV5-1, the J call TRBJ2-1; 11 bases are shared with TRBD2. The sequencing here drew on peripheral blood, taken from a patient treated with radiotherapy plus ipilimumab. CDR3 coding DNA: TGCGCCAGCAGCCTGACTAGCGGGACTTACAATGAGCAGTTCTTC. It codes for CASSLTSGTYNEQFF.